This TCR beta chain was profiled in a study of cytomegalovirus exposure and HLA in healthy donors. V gave up 3 bases and J gave up 1 base, with 9 bases separating them. Germline assignment: CDR1 LNHDA and CDR2 SQIVND (reference sequence). The CDR3 spans 14 residues. Nominally healthy donors provided the samples, though records likely missed some immune exposures. The study's findings and limits: Other equally common chains were less clonally expanded than HLA-associated TCR beta chains, a later analysis showed. Earlier results showed most TCR beta V segments being productive about 87% or about 30% of the time.

Primers included in the PCR were 60 Vbeta and 13 Jbeta primers. Assay used: immunoSEQ multiplex PCR; TCRdb lists only in-frame clones, some missing. The repertoire holds roughly 140,000 clones, with approximately 80% as singletons. To note about this clone: Its antigen remains unidentified.

This chain uses TRBV19 with TRBJ1-1; maybe TRBD1 (5 bases). The origin of this receptor is a woman under 30 in good health and CMV-seropositive. Sequencing input: PBMCs. CDR3 coding DNA: TGTGCCAGTAGTATGGGGCAGACGAACACTGAAGCTTTCTTT. Translated: CASSMGQTNTEAFF.